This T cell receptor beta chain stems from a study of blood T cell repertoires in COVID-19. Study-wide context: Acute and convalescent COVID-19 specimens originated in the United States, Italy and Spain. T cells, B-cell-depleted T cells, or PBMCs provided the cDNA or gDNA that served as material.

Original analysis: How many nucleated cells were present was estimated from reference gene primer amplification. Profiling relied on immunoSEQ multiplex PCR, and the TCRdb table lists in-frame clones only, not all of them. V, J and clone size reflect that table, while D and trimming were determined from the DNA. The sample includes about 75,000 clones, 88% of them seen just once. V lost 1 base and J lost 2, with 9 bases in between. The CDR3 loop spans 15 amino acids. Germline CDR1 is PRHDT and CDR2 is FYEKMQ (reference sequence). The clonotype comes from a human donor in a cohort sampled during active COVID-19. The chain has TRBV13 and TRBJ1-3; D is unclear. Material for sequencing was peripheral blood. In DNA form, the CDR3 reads TGTGCCAGCAGCTTAGACATCCTTCCTGGAAACACCATATATTTT. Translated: CASSLDILPGNTIYF.